This TCR beta chain was sequenced during a study of blood T cell repertoires in COVID-19. Study-wide background: T cells, B-cell-depleted T cells, or PBMCs supplied cDNA or gDNA.

Measured with immunoSEQ multiplex PCR; TCRdb has only the in-frame clones, and not every one. The sample contains approximately 300,000 clones, around 90% of which appear only once. The CDR3 is 15 amino acids. V was clipped by 2 bases and J by 4 bases; unmatched bases: 6. CDR1 is KGHSH, CDR2 LQKENI, per germline. This clone occurred once. The chain joins TRBV18 to TRBJ1-1; the match to TRBD1 covers 8 bases. Sequenced: PBMCs or T cells enriched from blood (not recorded which). The receptor's source is a woman younger than 30 with acute COVID-19. The CDR3 protein is CASSPGNRGSTEAFF. CDR3 coding DNA: TGTGCCAGCTCACCAGGGAACAGGGGGAGCACTGAAGCTTTCTTT.